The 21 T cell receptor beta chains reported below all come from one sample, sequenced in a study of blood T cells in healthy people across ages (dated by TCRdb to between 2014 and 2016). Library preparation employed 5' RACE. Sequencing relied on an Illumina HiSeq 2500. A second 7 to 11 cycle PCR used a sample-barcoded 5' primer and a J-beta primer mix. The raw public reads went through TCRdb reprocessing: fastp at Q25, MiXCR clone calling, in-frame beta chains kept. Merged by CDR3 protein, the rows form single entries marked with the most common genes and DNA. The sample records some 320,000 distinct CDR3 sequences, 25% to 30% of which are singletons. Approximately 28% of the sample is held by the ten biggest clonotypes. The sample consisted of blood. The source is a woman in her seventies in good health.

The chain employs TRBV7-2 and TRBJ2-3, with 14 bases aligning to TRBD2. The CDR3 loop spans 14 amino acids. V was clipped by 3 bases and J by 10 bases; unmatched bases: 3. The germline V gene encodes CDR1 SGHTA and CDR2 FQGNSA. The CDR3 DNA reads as TGTGCCAGCAGCTTCGGGACTAGCGGGAGTGCGCAGTATTTT. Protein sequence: CASSFGTSGSAQYF.

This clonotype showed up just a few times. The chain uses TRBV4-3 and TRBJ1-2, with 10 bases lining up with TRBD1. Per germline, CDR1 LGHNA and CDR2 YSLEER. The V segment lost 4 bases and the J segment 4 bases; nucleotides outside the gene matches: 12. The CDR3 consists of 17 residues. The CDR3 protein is CASSPGTGEGMSYGYTF. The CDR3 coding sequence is TGCGCCAGCAGCCCAGGGACAGGGGAAGGGATGAGCTATGGCTACACCTTC.

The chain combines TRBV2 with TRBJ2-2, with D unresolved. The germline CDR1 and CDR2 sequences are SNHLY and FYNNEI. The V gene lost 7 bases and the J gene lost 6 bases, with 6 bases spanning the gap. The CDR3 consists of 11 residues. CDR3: CASMGSGELFF. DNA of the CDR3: TGTGCCAGCATGGGTTCCGGGGAGCTGTTTTTT.

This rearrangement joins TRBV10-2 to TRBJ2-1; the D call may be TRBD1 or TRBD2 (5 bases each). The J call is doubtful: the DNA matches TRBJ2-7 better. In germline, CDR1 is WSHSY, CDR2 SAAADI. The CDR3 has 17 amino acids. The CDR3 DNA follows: TGCGCCAGCAGTGAGTCAATTGGGGGTCCCTTAGACTACGAGCAGTACTTC. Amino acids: CASSESIGGPLDYEQYF.

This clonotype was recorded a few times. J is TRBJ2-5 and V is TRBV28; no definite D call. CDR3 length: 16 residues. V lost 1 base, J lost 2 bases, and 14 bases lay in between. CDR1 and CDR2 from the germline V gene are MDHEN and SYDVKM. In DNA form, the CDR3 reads TGTGCCAGCAGTTTATTCCTACTGACTGTACAAGAGACCCAGTACTTC. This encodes CASSLFLLTVQETQYF.

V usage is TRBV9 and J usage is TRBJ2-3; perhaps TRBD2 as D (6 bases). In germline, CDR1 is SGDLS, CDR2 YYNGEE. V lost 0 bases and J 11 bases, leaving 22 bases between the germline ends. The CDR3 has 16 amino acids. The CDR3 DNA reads TGTGCCAGCAGCGTAGCTACGGAGGGACTCAAGTTGGTGCAGTATTTT. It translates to CASSVATEGLKLVQYF.

CDR3 region: CASSAQGPEAFF. Written as DNA, the CDR3 is TGTGCCAGCAGTGCACAGGGGCCTGAAGCTTTCTTT. This chain links TRBV6-1 with TRBJ1-1; 7 bases line up with TRBD1. This CDR3 contains 12 residues. V was pared by 4 bases and J by 6 bases, with 2 bases of the junction left unmatched. Germline CDR1 and CDR2: MNHNS and SASEGT.

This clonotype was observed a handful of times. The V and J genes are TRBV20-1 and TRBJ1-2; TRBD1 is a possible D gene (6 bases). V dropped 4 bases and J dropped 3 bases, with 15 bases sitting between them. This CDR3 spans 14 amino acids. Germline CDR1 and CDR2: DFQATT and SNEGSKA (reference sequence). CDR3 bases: TGCAGTGCTATTCTCGGGGGCGCGCACTATGGCTACACCTTC. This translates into CSAILGGAHYGYTF.

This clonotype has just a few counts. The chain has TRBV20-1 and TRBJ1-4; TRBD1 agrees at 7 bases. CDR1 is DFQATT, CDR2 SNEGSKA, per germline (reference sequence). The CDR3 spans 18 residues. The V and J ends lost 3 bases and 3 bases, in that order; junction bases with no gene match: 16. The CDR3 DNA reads TGCAGTGCTAGGGCCGTAACAGGGGATGGCTCTTCTAATGAAAAACTGTTTTTT. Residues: CSARAVTGDGSSNEKLFF.

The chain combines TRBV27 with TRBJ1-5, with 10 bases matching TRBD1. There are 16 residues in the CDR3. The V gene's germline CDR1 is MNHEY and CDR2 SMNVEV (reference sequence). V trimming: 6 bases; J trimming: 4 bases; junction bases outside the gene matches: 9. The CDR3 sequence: CASSLEWTGGNQPQHF. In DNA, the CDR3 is TGTGCCAGCAGCCTAGAATGGACAGGGGGAAATCAGCCCCAGCATTTT.

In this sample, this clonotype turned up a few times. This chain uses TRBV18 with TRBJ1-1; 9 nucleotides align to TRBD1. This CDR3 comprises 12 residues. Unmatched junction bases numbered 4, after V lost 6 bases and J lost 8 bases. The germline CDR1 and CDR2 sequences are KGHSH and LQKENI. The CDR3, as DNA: TGTGCCAGCTCTCCCGGGACAGGGGAAGCTTTCTTT. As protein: CASSPGTGEAFF.

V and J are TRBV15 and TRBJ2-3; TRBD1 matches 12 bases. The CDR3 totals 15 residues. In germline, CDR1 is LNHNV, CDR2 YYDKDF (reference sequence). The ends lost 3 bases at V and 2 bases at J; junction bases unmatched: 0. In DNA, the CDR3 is TGTGCCACCAGCAGGGGACAGGGGGCCACAGATACGCAGTATTTT. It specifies CATSRGQGATDTQYF. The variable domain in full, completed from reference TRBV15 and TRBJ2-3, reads DAMVIQNPRYQVTQFGKPVTLSCSQTLNHNVMYWYQQKSSQAPKLLFHYYDKDFNNEADTPDNFQSRRPNTSFCFLDIRSPGLGDTAMYLCATSRGQGATDTQYFGPGTRLTVL.

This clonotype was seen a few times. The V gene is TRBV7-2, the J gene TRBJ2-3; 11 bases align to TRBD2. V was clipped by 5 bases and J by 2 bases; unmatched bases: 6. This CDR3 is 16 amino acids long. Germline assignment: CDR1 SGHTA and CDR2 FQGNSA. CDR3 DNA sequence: TGTGCCAGCAGCCCATCTAGCGGGAGGTTCACAGATACGCAGTATTTT. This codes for CASSPSSGRFTDTQYF.

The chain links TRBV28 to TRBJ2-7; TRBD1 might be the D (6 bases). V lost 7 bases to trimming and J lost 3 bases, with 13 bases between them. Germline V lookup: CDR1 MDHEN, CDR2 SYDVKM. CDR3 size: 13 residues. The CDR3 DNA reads TGTGCCAGCAAATCAGGGGAGCGCTACGAGCAGTACTTC. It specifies CASKSGERYEQYF.

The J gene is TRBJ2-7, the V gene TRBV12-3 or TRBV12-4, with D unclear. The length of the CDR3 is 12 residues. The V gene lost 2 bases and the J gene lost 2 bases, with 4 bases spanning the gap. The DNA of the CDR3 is TGTGCCAGCAGTTTAAACACCTACGAGCAGTACTTC. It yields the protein CASSLNTYEQYF.

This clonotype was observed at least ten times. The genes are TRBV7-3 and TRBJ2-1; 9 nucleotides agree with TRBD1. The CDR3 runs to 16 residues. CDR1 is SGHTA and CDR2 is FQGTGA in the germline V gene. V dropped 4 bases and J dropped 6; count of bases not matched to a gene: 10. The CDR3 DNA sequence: TGTGCCAGCAGCTCGGACCGGGACAGGGCTGGCAATGAGCAGTTCTTC. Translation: CASSSDRDRAGNEQFF. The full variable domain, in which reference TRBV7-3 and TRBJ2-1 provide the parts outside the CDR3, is GAGVSQTPSNKVTEKGKYVELRCDPISGHTALYWYRQSLGQGPEFLIYFQGTGAADDSGLPNDRFFAVRPEGSVSTLKIQRTERGDSAVYLCASSSDRDRAGNEQFFGPGTRLTVL.

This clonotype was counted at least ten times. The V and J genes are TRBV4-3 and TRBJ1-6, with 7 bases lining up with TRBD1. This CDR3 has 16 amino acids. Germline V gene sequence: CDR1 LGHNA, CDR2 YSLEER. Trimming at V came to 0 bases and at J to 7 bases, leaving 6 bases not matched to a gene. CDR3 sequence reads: CASSQEVGTANSPLHF. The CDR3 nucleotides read TGCGCCAGCAGCCAAGAAGTGGGGACAGCAAATTCACCCCTCCACTTT.

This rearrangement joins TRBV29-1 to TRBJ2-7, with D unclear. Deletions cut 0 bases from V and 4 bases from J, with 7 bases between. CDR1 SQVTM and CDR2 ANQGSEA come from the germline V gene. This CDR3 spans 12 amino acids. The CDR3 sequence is CSVEDPVYEQYF. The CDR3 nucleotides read TGCAGCGTTGAAGATCCGGTTTACGAGCAGTACTTC.

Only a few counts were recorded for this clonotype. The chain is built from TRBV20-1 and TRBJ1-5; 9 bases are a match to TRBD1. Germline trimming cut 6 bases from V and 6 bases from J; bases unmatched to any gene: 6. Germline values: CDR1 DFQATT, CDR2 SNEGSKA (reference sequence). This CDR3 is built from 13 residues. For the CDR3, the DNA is TGCAGTGCCTCGACAGGGGGGGGTCAGCCCCAGCATTTT. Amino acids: CSASTGGGQPQHF.

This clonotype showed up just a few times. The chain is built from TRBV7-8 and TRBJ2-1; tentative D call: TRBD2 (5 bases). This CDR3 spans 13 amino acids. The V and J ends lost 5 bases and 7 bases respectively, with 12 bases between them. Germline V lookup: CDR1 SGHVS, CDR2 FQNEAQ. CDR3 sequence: CASSTSGRNEQFF. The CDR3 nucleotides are TGTGCCAGCAGCACGAGCGGCCGGAATGAGCAGTTCTTC.

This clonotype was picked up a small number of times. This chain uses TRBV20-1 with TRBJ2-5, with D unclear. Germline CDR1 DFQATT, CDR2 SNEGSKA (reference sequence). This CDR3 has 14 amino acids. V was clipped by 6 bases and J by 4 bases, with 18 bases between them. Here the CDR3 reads CSARSWQLGETQYF. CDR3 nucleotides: TGCAGTGCCCGTTCGTGGCAGCTTGGAGAGACCCAGTACTTC.